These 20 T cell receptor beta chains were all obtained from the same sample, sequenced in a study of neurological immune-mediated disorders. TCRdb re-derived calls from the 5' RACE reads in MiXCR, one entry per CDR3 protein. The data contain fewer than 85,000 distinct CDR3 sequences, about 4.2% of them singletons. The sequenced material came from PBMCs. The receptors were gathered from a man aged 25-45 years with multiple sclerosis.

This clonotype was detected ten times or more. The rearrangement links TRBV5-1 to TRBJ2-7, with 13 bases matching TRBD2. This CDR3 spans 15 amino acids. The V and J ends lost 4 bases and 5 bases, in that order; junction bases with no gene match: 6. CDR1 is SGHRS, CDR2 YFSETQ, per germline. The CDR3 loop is CASSEGTSGVNEQYF. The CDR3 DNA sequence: TGCGCCAGCAGCGAGGGGACTAGCGGGGTAAACGAGCAGTACTTC.

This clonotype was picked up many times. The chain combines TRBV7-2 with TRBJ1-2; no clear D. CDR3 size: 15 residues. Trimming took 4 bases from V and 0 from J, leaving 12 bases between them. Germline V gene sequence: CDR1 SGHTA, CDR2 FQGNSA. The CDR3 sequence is CASSSPAAPNYGYTF. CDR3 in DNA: TGTGCCAGCAGCTCCCCCGCAGCTCCTAACTATGGCTACACCTTC.

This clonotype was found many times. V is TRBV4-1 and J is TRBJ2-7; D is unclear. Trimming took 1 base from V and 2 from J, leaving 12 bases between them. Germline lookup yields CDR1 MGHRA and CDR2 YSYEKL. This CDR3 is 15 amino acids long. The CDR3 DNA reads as TGCGCCAGCAGCCAAGCCCCTAGAAACCCCTACGAGCAGTACTTC. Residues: CASSQAPRNPYEQYF.

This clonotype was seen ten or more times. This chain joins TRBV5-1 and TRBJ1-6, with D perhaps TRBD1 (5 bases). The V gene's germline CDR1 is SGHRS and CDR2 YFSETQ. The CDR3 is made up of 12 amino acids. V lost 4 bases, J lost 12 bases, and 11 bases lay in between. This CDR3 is CASSVAGGPLHF. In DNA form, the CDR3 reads TGCGCCAGCAGCGTTGCTGGGGGACCCCTCCACTTT.

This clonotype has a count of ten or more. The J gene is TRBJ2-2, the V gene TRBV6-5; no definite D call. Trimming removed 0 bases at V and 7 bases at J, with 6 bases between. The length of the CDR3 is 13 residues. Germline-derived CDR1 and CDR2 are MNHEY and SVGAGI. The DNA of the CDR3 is TGTGCCAGCAGTTACTCGTTGGTCGGGGAGCTGTTTTTT. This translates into CASSYSLVGELFF.

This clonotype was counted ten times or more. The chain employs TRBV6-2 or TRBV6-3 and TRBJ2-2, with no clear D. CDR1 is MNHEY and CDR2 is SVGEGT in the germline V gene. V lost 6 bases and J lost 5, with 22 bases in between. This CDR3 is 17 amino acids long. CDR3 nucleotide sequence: TGTGCCAGCAGCATCAGACTGGTGATGTTGGGTACCGGGGAGCTGTTTTTT. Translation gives CASSIRLVMLGTGELFF.

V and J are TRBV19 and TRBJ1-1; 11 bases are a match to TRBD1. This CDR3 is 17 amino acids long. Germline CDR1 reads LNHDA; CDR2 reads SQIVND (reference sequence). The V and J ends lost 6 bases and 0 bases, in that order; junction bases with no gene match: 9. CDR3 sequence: CASSRDRGDFMNTEAFF. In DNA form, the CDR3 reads TGTGCCAGTAGCCGGGACAGGGGGGATTTTATGAACACTGAAGCTTTCTTT. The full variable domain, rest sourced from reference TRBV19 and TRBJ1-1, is DGGITQSPKYLFRKEGQNVTLSCEQNLNHDAMYWYRQDPGQGLRLIYYSQIVNDFQKGDIAEGYSVSREKKESFPLTVTSAQKNPTAFYLCASSRDRGDFMNTEAFFGQGTRLTVV.

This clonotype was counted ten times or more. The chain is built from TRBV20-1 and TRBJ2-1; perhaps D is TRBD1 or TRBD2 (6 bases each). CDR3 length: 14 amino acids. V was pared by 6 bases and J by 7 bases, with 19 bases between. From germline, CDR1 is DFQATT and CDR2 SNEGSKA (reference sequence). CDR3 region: CSAGARRASNEQFF. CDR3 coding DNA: TGCAGTGCGGGGGCTAGGAGGGCGAGTAATGAGCAGTTCTTC.

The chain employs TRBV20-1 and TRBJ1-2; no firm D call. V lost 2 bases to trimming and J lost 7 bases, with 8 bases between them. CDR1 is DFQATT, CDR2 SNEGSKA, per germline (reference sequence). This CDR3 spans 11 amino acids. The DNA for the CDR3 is TGCAGTGCTAGAACTGAGAGTGGCTACACCTTC. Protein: CSARTESGYTF.

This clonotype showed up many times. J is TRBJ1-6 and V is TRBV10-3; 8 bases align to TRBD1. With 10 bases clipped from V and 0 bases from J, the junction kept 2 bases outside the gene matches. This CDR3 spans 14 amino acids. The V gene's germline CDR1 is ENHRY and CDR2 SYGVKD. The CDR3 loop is CATTGGSYNSPLHF. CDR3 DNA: TGTGCCACCACAGGGGGCTCCTATAATTCACCCCTCCACTTT.

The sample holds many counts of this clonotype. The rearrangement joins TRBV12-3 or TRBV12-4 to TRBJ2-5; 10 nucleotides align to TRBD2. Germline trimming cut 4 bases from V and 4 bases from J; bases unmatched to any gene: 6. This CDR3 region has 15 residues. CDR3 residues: CASSSSGGQGETQYF. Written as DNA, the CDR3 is TGTGCCAGCAGTTCTAGCGGGGGCCAGGGAGAGACCCAGTACTTC.

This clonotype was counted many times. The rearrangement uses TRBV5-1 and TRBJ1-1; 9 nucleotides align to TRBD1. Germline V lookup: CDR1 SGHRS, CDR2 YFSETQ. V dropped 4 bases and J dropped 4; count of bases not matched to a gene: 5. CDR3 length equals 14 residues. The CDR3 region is CASSEMTGGTEAFF. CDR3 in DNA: TGCGCCAGCAGCGAGATGACAGGGGGCACTGAAGCTTTCTTT.

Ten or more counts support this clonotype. CDR3 DNA: TGTGCCAGCAGGCCCGAAGGGGTCGAGCAGTACTTC. Amino acids: CASRPEGVEQYF. The chain links TRBV2 to TRBJ2-7, with TRBD1 as a possible D gene (5 bases). In germline, CDR1 is SNHLY, CDR2 FYNNEI. V lost 6 bases and J lost 6, with 12 bases in between. CDR3 length equals 12 residues.

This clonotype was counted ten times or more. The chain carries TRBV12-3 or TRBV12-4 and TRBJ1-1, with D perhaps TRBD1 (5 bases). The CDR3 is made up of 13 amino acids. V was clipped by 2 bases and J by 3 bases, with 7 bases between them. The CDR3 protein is CASSLRGDTEAFF. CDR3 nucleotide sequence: TGTGCCAGCAGTTTAAGGGGAGACACTGAAGCTTTCTTT.

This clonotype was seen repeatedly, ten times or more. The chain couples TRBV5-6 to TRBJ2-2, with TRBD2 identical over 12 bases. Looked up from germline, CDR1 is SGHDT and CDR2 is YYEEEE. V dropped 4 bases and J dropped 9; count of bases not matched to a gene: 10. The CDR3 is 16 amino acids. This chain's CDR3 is CASSRRLAGAPWELFF. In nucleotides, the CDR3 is TGTGCCAGCAGCCGTCGACTAGCGGGGGCTCCTTGGGAGCTGTTTTTT.

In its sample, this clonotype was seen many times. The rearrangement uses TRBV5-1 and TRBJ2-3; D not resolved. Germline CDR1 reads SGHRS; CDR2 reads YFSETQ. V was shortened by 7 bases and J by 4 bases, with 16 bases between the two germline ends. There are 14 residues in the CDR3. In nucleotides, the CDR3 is TGCGCCAGCCAAACCTCCCCGAGAGCAGATACGCAGTATTTT. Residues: CASQTSPRADTQYF. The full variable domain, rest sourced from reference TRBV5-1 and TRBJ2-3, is KAGVTQTPRYLIKTRGQQVTLSCSPISGHRSVSWYQQTPGQGLQFLFEYFSETQRNKGNFPGRFSGRQFSNSRSEMNVSTLELGDSALYLCASQTSPRADTQYFGPGTRLTVL.

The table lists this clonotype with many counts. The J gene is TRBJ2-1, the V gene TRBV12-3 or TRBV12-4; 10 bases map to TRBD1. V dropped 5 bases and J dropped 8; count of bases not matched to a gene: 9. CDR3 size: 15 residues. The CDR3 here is CASSPSPGTGDEQFF. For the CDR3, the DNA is TGTGCCAGCAGTCCCTCTCCCGGGACAGGGGATGAGCAGTTCTTC.

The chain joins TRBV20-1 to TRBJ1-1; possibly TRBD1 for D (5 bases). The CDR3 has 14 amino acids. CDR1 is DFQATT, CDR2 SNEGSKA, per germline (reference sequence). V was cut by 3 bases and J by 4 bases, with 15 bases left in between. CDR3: CSASLGGGSTEAFF. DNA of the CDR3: TGCAGTGCTAGCCTGGGGGGGGGTTCCACTGAAGCTTTCTTT.

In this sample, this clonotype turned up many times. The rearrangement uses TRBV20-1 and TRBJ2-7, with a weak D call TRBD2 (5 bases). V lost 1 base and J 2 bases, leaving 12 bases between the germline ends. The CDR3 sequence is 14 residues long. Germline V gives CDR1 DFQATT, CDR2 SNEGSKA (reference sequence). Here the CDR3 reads CSARGTGMTYEQYF. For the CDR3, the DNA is TGCAGTGCTAGAGGGACGGGGATGACCTACGAGCAGTACTTC.

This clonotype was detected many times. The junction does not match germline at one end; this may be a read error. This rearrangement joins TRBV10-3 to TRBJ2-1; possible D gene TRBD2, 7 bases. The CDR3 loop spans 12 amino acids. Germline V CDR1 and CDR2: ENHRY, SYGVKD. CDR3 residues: CLHGGPYNEQFF. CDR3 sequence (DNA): TGCTTGCACGGGGGGCCTTACAATGAGCAGTTCTTC.